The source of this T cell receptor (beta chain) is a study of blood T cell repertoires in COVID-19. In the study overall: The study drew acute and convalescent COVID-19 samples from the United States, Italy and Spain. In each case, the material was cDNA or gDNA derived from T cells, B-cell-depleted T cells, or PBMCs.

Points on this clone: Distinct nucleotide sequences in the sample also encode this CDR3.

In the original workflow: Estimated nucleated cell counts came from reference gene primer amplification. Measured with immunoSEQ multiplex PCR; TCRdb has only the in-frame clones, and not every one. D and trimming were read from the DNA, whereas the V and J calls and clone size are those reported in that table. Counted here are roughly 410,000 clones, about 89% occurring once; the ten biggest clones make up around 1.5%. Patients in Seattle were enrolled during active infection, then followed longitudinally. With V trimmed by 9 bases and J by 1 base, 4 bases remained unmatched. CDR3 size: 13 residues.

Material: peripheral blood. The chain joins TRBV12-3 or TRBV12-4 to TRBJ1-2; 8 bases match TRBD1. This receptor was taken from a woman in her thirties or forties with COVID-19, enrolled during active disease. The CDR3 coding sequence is TGTGCCAGTTCGACAGGGGATAACTATGGCTACACCTTC. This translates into CASSTGDNYGYTF.